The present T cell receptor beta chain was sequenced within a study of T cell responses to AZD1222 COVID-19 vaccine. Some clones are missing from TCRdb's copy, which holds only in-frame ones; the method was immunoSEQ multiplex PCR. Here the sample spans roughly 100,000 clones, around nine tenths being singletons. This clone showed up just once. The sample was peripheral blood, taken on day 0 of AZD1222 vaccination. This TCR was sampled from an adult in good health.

The CDR3 sequence is CASSSAIAGNTGELFF. The CDR3 DNA is TGTGCCAGCAGTTCTGCAATAGCGGGTAACACCGGGGAGCTGTTTTTT. The J gene is TRBJ2-2, the V gene TRBV28; the match to TRBD2 covers 7 bases. The CDR3 runs 16 residues. With 4 bases clipped from V and 2 bases from J, the junction kept 7 bases outside the gene matches. Germline loops: CDR1 MDHEN, CDR2 SYDVKM.